This T cell receptor beta chain emerged from a study of shared clonotypes between healthy human individuals. Study-wide background: There were three CD4 naive, three CD4 memory, two CD8 naive and one CD8 memory plates per donor.

The V end lost 5 bases, the J end lost 7 bases, and 20 bases lay between the germline ends. The length of the CDR3 is 15 residues. CDR1 and CDR2 (germline): SGHAT, FQNNGV. Note on this clone: As yet, its antigen is unknown.

Measured with immunoSEQ multiplex PCR; TCRdb has only the in-frame clones, and not every one. Of about 2.3 million clones listed, 85% to 95% are singletons. Study outcomes and limitations: Larger richness was generally estimated for naive than memory subsets.

The rearrangement uses TRBV11-2 and TRBJ2-5, with D possibly TRBD2 on 6 matching bases. This sequence originates from a man between 18 and 29 years old in good health. Some clones in this sample may be carry-over from other donors' samples. Source material: naive CD4+ T cells from PBMCs. This sample's subset: CD45RA+ positively selected. The CDR3 DNA reads TGTGCCAGCAGCGATTGGGTGGGAGGCCCCCCGACCCAGTACTTC. It is translated as CASSDWVGGPPTQYF.